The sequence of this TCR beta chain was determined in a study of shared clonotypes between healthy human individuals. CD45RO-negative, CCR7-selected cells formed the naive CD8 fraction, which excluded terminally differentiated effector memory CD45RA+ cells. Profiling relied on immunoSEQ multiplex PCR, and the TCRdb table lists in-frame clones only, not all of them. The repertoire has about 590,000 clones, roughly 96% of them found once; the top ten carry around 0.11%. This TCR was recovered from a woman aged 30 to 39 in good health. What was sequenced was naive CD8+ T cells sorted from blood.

CDR3 bases: TGTGCCAGCAGCTTGACTATGAGACCTATCTCTGGAAACACCATATATTTT. It specifies CASSLTMRPISGNTIYF. This rearrangement joins TRBV5-6 to TRBJ1-3; D gene unclear. The V gene lost 1 base and the J gene lost 0 bases, with 14 bases spanning the gap. Germline CDR1 SGHDT, CDR2 YYEEEE. This CDR3 is 17 amino acids long.